A single sample is the source of the 7 T cell receptor beta chains below, sequenced in a study of T cells in Graves' hyperthyroidism and ophthalmopathy. Using RNA transcripts as the source, TCR beta CDR3 regions were amplified. With the HTBI primer set, the TCR CDR3 went through a first round of RT-PCR. TCRdb re-derived calls from the multiplex PCR reads in MiXCR, one entry per CDR3 protein. The table records a few hundred thousand distinct CDR3 sequences, more than 13% of them present only once. The sample taken for sequencing was blood. These receptors all stem from a woman under 40 with Graves' hyperthyroidism.

This clonotype showed up many times. This chain joins TRBV18 and TRBJ2-5; D is perhaps TRBD2 (6 bases). V lost 1 base and J 5 bases, leaving 11 bases between the germline ends. CDR1 KGHSH and CDR2 LQKENI come from the germline V gene. The length of the CDR3 is 14 residues. The DNA of the CDR3 is TGTGCCAGCTCACCACGGAGGGTCATGGAGACCCAGTACTTC. Translation: CASSPRRVMETQYF.

The CDR3: CASSLKVGGRRYNEQFF. CDR3 bases: TGTGCCAGCAGTTTAAAGGTCGGCGGGAGGAGGTACAATGAGCAGTTCTTC. This chain connects TRBV28 to TRBJ2-1; TRBD2 matches 8 bases. Germline V lookup: CDR1 MDHEN, CDR2 SYDVKM. V dropped 2 bases and J dropped 4; count of bases not matched to a gene: 10. The CDR3 extends over 17 amino acids.

The CDR3 reads CASSPGGAGGIGNQPQHF. As DNA, the CDR3 is TGTGCCAGCAGCCCAGGGGGCGCGGGAGGGATCGGCAATCAGCCCCAGCATTTT. V is TRBV13 and J is TRBJ1-5, with 8 positions matching TRBD1. The germline V gene encodes CDR1 PRHDT and CDR2 FYEKMQ (reference sequence). The CDR3 has 18 residues. V shed 5 bases and J 2 bases; nucleotides not matched to a gene: 14.

This clonotype was seen repeatedly, ten times or more. V gene TRBV7-8 combines with J gene TRBJ1-2; D gene unclear. The V end was cut by 5 bases, the J end by 0 bases, with 4 bases between. The length of the CDR3 is 12 residues. Germline V CDR1 and CDR2: SGHVS, FQNEAQ. The CDR3 DNA sequence: TGTGCCAGCAGCAACGCTAACTATGGCTACACCTTC. This sequence encodes CASSNANYGYTF.

As to this clonotype: This may arise from a read error, as a much more abundant clone is one base away. The chain joins TRBV12-3 or TRBV12-4 to TRBJ2-1; D call uncertain. TRBJ2-7 matches the DNA end more closely, so the J call is doubtful. This CDR3 is 13 amino acids long. CDR3 DNA sequence: TGTGCCAGCAGCCTACTTATGGGGAATGAGCAGTACTTC. Amino acid sequence: CASSLLMGNEQYF.

The sample holds many counts of this clonotype. The J gene is TRBJ2-7, the V gene TRBV7-2; maybe TRBD2 (5 bases). Germline CDR1 reads SGHTA; CDR2 reads FQGNSA. V was cut by 5 bases and J by 3 bases, with 14 bases left in between. The CDR3 is 14 amino acids. CDR3 sequence: CASSPGITNYEQYF. The DNA for the CDR3 is TGTGCCAGCAGCCCCGGGATCACTAACTACGAGCAGTACTTC.

This clonotype has more than one count but fewer than ten. This chain connects TRBV12-3 or TRBV12-4 to TRBJ2-7; maybe TRBD1 (6 bases). V was cut by 5 bases and J by 6 bases, with 14 bases left in between. The length of the CDR3 is 13 residues. CDR3 DNA sequence: TGTGCCAGCAGTACCTTAACAGGGCTCGAGCAGTACTTC. Amino acids: CASSTLTGLEQYF.